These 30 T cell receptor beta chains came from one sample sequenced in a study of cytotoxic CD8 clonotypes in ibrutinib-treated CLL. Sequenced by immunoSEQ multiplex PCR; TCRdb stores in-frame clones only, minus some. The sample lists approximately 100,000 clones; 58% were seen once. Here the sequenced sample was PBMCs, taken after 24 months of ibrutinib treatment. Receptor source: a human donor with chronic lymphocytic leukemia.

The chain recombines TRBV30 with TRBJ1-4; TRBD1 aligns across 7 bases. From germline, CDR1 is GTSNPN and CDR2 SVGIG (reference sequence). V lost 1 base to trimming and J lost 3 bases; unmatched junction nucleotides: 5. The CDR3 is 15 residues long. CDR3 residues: CAWSGTGVSNEKLFF. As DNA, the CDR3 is TGTGCCTGGAGTGGCACAGGGGTTTCTAATGAAAAACTGTTTTTT.

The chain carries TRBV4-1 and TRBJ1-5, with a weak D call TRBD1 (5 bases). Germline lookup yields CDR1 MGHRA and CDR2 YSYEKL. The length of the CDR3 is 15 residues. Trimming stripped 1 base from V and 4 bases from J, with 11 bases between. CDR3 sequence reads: CASSQVGQDNQPQHF. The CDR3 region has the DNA TGCGCCAGCAGCCAAGTCGGACAAGATAATCAGCCCCAGCATTTT.

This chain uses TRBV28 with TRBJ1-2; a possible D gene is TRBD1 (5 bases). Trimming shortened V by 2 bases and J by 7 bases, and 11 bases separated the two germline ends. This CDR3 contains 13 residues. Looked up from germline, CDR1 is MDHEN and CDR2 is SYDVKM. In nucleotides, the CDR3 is TGTGCCAGCAGTTTAATGACAGCGCGTGGCTACACCTTC. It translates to CASSLMTARGYTF.

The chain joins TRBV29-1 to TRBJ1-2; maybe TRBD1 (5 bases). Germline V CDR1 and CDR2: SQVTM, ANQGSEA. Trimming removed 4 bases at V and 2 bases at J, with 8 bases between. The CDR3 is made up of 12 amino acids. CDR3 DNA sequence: TGCAGCGTTGGAGGGGTGAACTATGGCTACACCTTC. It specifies CSVGGVNYGYTF.

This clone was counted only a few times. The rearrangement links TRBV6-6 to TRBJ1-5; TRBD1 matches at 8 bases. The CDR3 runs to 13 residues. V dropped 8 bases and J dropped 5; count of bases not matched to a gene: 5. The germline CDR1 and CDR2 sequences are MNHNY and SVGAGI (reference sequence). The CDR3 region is CASGDRGYQPQHF. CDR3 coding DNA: TGTGCCAGCGGAGACAGGGGATATCAGCCCCAGCATTTT.

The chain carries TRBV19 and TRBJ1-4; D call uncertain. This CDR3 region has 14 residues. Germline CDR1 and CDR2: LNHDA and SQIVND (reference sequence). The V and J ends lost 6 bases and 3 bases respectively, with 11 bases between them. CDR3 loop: CASRFTGPNEKLFF. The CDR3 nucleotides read TGTGCCAGTAGGTTTACCGGCCCTAATGAAAAACTGTTTTTT.

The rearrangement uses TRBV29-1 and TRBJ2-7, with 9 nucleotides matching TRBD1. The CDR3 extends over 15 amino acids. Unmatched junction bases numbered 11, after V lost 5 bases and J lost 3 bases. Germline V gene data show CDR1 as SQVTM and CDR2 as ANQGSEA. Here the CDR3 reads CSVRSQGQGYYEQYF. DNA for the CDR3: TGCAGCGTTCGCTCCCAGGGACAGGGATACTACGAGCAGTACTTC.

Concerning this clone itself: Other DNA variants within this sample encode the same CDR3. The DNA of the CDR3 is TGTGCCAGCAGGGGGGGGCCCGGGGAGCTGTTTTTT. Translated: CASRGGPGELFF. The chain couples TRBV2 to TRBJ2-2; maybe TRBD2 (7 bases). In germline, CDR1 is SNHLY, CDR2 FYNNEI. This CDR3 spans 12 amino acids. V lost 6 bases to trimming and J lost 6 bases, with 8 bases between them. Drawing the rest from reference TRBV2 and TRBJ2-2, the complete variable domain is EPEVTQTPSHQVTQMGQEVILRCVPISNHLYFYWYRQILGQKVEFLVSFYNNEISEKSEIFDDQFSVERPDGSNFTLKIRSTKLEDSAMYFCASRGGPGELFFGEGSRLTVL.

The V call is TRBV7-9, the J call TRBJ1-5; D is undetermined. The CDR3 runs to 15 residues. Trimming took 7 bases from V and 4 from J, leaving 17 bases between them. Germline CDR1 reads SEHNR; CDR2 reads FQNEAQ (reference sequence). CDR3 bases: TGTGCCAGCATCAACCGCCCCGAGAGGAATCAGCCCCAGCATTTT. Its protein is CASINRPERNQPQHF.

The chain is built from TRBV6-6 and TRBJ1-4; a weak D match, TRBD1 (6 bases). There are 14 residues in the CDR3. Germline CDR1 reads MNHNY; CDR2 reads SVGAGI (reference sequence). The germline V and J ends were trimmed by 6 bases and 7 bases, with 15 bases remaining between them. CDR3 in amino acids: CASSRDTRSEKLFF. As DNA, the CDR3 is TGTGCCAGCAGCCGGGACACCCGAAGTGAAAAACTGTTTTTT.

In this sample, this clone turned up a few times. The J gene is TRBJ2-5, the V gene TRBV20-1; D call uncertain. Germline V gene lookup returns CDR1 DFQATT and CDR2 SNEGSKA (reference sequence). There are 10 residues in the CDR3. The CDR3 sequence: CSPMGETQYF. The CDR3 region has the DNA TGCAGCCCTATGGGAGAGACCCAGTACTTC.

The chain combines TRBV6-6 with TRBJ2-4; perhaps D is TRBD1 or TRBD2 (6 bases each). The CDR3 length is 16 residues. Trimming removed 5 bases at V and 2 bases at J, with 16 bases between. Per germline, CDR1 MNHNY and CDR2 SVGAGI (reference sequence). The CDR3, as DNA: TGTGCCAGCAGTCTGGGGGGCCCGGGAACCAAAAACATTCAGTACTTC. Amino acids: CASSLGGPGTKNIQYF.

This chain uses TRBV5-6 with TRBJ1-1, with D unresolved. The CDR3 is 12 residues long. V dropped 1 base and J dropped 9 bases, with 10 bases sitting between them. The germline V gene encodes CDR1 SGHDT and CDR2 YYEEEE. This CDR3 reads CASSLPGGKAFF. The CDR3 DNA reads TGTGCCAGCAGCTTGCCAGGAGGTAAAGCTTTCTTT. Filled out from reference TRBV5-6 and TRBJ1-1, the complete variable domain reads DAGVTQSPTHLIKTRGQQVTLRCSPKSGHDTVSWYQQALGQGPQFIFQYYEEEERQRGNFPDRFSGHQFPNYSSELNVNALLLGDSALYLCASSLPGGKAFFGQGTRLTVV.

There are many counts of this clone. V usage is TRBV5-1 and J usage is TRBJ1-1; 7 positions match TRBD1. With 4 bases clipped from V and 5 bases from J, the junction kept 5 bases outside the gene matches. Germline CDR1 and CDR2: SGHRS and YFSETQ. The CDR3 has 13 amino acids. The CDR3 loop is CASSPMTGTEAFF. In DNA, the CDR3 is TGCGCCAGCAGCCCAATGACAGGGACTGAAGCTTTCTTT.

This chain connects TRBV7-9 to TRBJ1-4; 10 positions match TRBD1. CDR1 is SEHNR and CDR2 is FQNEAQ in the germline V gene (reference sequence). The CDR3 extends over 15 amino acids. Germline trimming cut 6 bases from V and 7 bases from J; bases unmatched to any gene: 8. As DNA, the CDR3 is TGTGCCAGCAGTCCCGGGACAGGGGTCGGTGAAAAACTGTTTTTT. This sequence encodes CASSPGTGVGEKLFF.

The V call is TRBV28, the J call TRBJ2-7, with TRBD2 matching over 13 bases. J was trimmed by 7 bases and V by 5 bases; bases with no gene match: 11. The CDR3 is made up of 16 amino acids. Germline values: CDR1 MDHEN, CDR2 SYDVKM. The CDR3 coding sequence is TGTGCCAGCAGTACCTTACTAGCGGGGGGGCCGTTAGAGCAGTACTTC. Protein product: CASSTLLAGGPLEQYF.

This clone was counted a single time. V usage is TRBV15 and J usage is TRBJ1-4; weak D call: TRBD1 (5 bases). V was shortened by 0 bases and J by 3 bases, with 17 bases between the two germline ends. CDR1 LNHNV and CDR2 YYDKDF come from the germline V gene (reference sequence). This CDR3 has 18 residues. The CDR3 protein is CATSRDRAGFGANEKLFF. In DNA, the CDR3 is TGTGCCACCAGCAGAGATAGGGCAGGGTTTGGGGCTAATGAAAAACTGTTTTTT.

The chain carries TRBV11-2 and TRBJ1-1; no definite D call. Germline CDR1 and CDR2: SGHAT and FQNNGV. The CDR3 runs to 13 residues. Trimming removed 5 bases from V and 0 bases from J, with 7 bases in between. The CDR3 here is CASSIDMNTEAFF. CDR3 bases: TGTGCCAGCAGCATCGACATGAACACTGAAGCTTTCTTT.

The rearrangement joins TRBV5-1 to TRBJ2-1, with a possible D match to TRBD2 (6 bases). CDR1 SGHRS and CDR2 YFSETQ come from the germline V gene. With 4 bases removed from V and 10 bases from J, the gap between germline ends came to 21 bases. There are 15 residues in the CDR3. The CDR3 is CASSPGDRAAPEQFF. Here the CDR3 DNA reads TGCGCCAGCAGCCCGGGGGACCGGGCCGCCCCGGAGCAGTTCTTC. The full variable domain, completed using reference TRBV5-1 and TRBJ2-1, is KAGVTQTPRYLIKTRGQQVTLSCSPISGHRSVSWYQQTPGQGLQFLFEYFSETQRNKGNFPGRFSGRQFSNSRSEMNVSTLELGDSALYLCASSPGDRAAPEQFFGPGTRLTVL.

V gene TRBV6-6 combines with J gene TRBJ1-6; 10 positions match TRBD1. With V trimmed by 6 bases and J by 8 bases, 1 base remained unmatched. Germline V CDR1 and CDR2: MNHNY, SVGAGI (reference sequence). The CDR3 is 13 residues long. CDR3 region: CASRDRGYSPLHF. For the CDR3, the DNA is TGTGCCAGCAGGGACAGGGGGTATTCACCCCTCCACTTT.

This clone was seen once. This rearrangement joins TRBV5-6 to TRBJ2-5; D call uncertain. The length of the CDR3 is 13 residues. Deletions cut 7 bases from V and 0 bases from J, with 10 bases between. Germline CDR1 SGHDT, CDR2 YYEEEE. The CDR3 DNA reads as TGTGCCAGCTTATCGCTATACCAAGAGACCCAGTACTTC. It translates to CASLSLYQETQYF.

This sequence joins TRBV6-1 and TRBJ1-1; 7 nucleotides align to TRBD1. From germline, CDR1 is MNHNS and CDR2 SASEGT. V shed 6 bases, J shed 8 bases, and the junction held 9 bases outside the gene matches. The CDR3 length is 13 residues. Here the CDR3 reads CASREKTGWEAFF. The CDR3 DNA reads TGTGCCAGCAGGGAAAAGACAGGGTGGGAAGCTTTCTTT.

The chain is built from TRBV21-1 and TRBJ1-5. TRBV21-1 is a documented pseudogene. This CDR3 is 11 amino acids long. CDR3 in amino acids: CASSKRNPGHF. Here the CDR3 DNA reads TGTGCCAGCAGCAAGCGGAACCCTGGGCATTTT.

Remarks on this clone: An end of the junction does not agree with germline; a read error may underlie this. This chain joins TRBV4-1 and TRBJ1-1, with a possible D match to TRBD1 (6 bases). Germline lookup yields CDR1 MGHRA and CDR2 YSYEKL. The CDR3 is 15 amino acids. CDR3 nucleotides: TGCGTCAGCAGCCAAGCGGACAGAGTGAACACTGAAGCTTTCTTT. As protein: CVSSQADRVNTEAFF.

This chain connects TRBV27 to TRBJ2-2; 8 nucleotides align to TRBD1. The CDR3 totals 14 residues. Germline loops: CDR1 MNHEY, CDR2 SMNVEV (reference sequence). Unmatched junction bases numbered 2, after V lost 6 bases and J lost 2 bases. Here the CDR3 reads CASRDRANTGELFF. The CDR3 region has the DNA TGTGCCAGCAGGGACAGGGCCAACACCGGGGAGCTGTTTTTT.

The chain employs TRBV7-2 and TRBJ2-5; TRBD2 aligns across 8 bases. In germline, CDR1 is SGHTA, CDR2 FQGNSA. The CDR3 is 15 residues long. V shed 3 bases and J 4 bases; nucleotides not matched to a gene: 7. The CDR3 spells CASSFLGLAGETQYF. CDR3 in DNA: TGTGCCAGCAGCTTCCTAGGACTAGCCGGAGAGACCCAGTACTTC.

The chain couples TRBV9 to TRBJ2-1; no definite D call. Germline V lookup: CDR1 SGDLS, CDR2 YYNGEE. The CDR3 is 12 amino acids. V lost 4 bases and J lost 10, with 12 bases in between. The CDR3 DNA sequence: TGTGCCAGCAGCCGACGGGCCGAAGAGCAGTTCTTC. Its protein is CASSRRAEEQFF. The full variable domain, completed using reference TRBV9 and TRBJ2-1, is DSGVTQTPKHLITATGQRVTLRCSPRSGDLSVYWYQQSLDQGLQFLIQYYNGEERAKGNILERFSAQQFPDLHSELNLSSLELGDSALYFCASSRRAEEQFFGPGTRLTVL.

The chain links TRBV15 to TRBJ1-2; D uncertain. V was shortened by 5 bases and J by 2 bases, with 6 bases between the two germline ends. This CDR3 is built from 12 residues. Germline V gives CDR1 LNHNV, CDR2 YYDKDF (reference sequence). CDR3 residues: CATSQVNYGYTF. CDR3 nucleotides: TGTGCCACCAGCCAGGTCAACTATGGCTACACCTTC.

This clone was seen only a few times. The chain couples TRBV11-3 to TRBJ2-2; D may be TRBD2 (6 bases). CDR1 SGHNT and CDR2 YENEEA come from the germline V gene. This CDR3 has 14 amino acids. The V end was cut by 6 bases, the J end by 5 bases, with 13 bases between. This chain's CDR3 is CASSWRGYTGELFF. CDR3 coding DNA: TGTGCCAGCAGTTGGAGGGGTTATACCGGGGAGCTGTTTTTT.

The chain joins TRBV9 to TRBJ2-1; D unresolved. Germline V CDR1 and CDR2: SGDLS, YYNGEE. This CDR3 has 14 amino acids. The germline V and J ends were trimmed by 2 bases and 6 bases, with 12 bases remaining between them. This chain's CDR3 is CASSVSDGRNEQFF. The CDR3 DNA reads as TGTGCCAGCAGCGTGTCGGACGGACGCAATGAGCAGTTCTTC.